The 22 T cell receptor beta chains listed next were all sequenced from one sample in a study of T-cell memory formation after mild COVID-19. TCRdb redid the calling of the 5' RACE reads with MiXCR, one entry per CDR3 protein. The data contain a few hundred thousand distinct CDR3 sequences, just under 20% of them singletons. The material sequenced was PBMCs or a T cell subset sorted from them (not recorded which). These receptors originate from a young man who had mild COVID-19 (a few samples of this study predate the infection). Cell type and time point are not known.

The V gene is TRBV7-2, the J gene TRBJ2-3; D unresolved. V lost 3 bases to trimming and J lost 0 bases, with 7 bases between them. This CDR3 has 14 residues. Germline-derived CDR1 and CDR2 are SGHTA and FQGNSA. In nucleotides, the CDR3 is TGTGCCAGCAGCTTCTACAGAAGCACAGATACGCAGTATTTT. Its translation is CASSFYRSTDTQYF.

This clonotype was seen a handful of times. This chain connects TRBV5-1 to TRBJ2-3; D could derive from TRBD1 or TRBD2 (5 bases each). The germline V gene encodes CDR1 SGHRS and CDR2 YFSETQ. V lost 4 bases and J 4 bases, leaving 19 bases between the germline ends. The CDR3 totals 16 residues. For the CDR3, the DNA is TGCGCCAGCAGCAAGAACCGGGACCAGAGAGCAGATACGCAGTATTTT. This codes for CASSKNRDQRADTQYF. The whole variable domain, filled in from reference TRBV5-1 and TRBJ2-3, reads KAGVTQTPRYLIKTRGQQVTLSCSPISGHRSVSWYQQTPGQGLQFLFEYFSETQRNKGNFPGRFSGRQFSNSRSEMNVSTLELGDSALYLCASSKNRDQRADTQYFGPGTRLTVL.

The J gene is TRBJ1-2, the V gene TRBV5-1; D is perhaps TRBD1 (5 bases). This CDR3 region has 13 residues. Germline CDR1 and CDR2: SGHRS and YFSETQ. With 4 bases removed from V and 4 bases from J, the gap between germline ends came to 11 bases. The CDR3 nucleotides read TGCGCCAGCAGCCTGACAGATGCCTATGGCTACACCTTC. Translated, it gives CASSLTDAYGYTF.

J is TRBJ1-5 and V is TRBV12-3 or TRBV12-4, with a possible D match to TRBD1 (6 bases). Trimming took off 2 bases at V and 7 bases at J, with 12 bases between the two ends. The CDR3 runs to 14 residues. CDR3 in amino acids: CASSLIPGGQPQHF. The CDR3 DNA is TGTGCCAGCAGTTTAATCCCGGGGGGCCAGCCCCAGCATTTT.

The chain is built from TRBV6-2 or TRBV6-3 and TRBJ2-3; tentative D call: TRBD2 (5 bases). The CDR3 is 15 amino acids. Trimming shortened V by 9 bases and J by 2 bases, and 18 bases separated the two germline ends. Germline assignment: CDR1 MNHEY and CDR2 SVGEGT. CDR3 protein: CASTLLVGDTDTQYF. CDR3 in DNA: TGTGCCAGTACCCTTTTGGTGGGAGACACAGATACGCAGTATTTT.

The chain employs TRBV5-4 and TRBJ2-1, with D perhaps matching TRBD1 or TRBD2 (6 bases each). Trimming cost V 2 bases and J 2 bases, with 11 bases left between them. CDR3 length: 15 residues. Germline CDR1 SGHNT, CDR2 YYREEE (reference sequence). The CDR3 bases are TGTGCCAGCAGCTTTGAGGGGGGCCCCTACAATGAGCAGTTCTTC. It codes for CASSFEGGPYNEQFF.

The rearrangement links TRBV5-1 to TRBJ2-1; D unclear. Trimming took 2 bases from V and 2 from J, leaving 8 bases between them. The CDR3 runs 14 residues. Germline loops: CDR1 SGHRS, CDR2 YFSETQ. The CDR3 region is CASSFSPPYNEQFF. The CDR3 nucleotides read TGCGCCAGCAGCTTCTCCCCGCCCTACAATGAGCAGTTCTTC.

This clonotype was seen at least ten times. The chain employs TRBV10-3 and TRBJ1-2, with unresolved D. The CDR3 contains 14 residues. CDR1 is ENHRY, CDR2 SYGVKD, per germline. V lost 7 bases, J lost 2 bases, and 14 bases lay in between. CDR3 nucleotides: TGTGCCATCAACCCCGACGGATCCAACTATGGCTACACCTTC. This codes for CAINPDGSNYGYTF.

The chain has TRBV2 and TRBJ1-1; possible D gene TRBD1, 6 bases. Trimming took off 6 bases at V and 4 bases at J, with 15 bases between the two ends. Germline V lookup: CDR1 SNHLY, CDR2 FYNNEI. The CDR3 runs 14 residues. Here the CDR3 reads CASSNREGRTEAFF. The DNA for the CDR3 is TGTGCCAGCAGCAACAGGGAAGGGCGCACTGAAGCTTTCTTT.

This clonotype came up a few times. The chain carries TRBV6-5 and TRBJ2-7, with 7 bases matching TRBD1. Trimming removed 5 bases from V and 0 bases from J; junction bases left unmatched: 7. The length of the CDR3 is 15 residues. In germline, CDR1 is MNHEY, CDR2 SVGAGI. CDR3 nucleotides: TGTGCCAGCAGTACATCCAGGGGGAGCTCCTACGAGCAGTACTTC. Translating it yields CASSTSRGSSYEQYF.

This clonotype was counted at least ten times. The V call is TRBV6-5, the J call TRBJ1-6; 8 bases are a match to TRBD1. The CDR3 sequence is 15 residues long. Germline-derived CDR1 and CDR2 are MNHEY and SVGAGI. V shed 1 base and J 9 bases; nucleotides not matched to a gene: 5. The CDR3 sequence: CASSYYRGKGSPLHF. The CDR3 nucleotides read TGTGCCAGCAGTTACTACAGGGGGAAGGGTTCACCCCTCCACTTT.

The chain is built from TRBV5-1 and TRBJ1-2; 7 bases map to TRBD1. V shed 3 bases, J shed 7 bases, and the junction held 12 bases outside the gene matches. Per germline, CDR1 SGHRS and CDR2 YFSETQ. The CDR3 has 15 amino acids. The DNA of the CDR3 is TGCGCCAGCAGCTCCGGGACAGCCGCCTATGGTGGCTACACCTTC. It specifies CASSSGTAAYGGYTF. The whole variable domain, filled in from reference TRBV5-1 and TRBJ1-2, reads KAGVTQTPRYLIKTRGQQVTLSCSPISGHRSVSWYQQTPGQGLQFLFEYFSETQRNKGNFPGRFSGRQFSNSRSEMNVSTLELGDSALYLCASSSGTAAYGGYTFGSGTRLTVV.

The sample holds a few counts of this clonotype. The chain couples TRBV28 to TRBJ1-1; TRBD1 matches at 8 bases. The V gene's germline CDR1 is MDHEN and CDR2 SYDVKM. The length of the CDR3 is 16 residues. The J segment lost 5 bases and the V segment lost 5 bases, leaving 13 bases of the junction unmatched. This CDR3 is CASSLSTGQGRTEAFF. The CDR3 region has the DNA TGTGCCAGCAGTCTTTCAACCGGACAGGGAAGGACTGAAGCTTTCTTT. Looking up the rest from reference TRBV28 and TRBJ1-1 gives the full variable domain: DVKVTQSSRYLVKRTGEKVFLECVQDMDHENMFWYRQDPGLGLRLIYFSYDVKMKEKGDIPEGYSVSREKKERFSLILESASTNQTSMYLCASSLSTGQGRTEAFFGQGTRLTVV.

This clonotype has a handful of counts. The J gene is TRBJ2-1, the V gene TRBV3-1; 11 positions match TRBD2. CDR1 LGHDT and CDR2 YNNKEL come from the germline V gene (reference sequence). V was clipped by 8 bases and J by 3 bases; unmatched bases: 6. CDR3 length equals 15 residues. For the CDR3, the DNA is TGTGCCAGCCAACTAGCGGGGGCTAACTACAATGAGCAGTTCTTC. It encodes CASQLAGANYNEQFF.

The V call is TRBV6-5, the J call TRBJ2-3; 9 nucleotides agree with TRBD2. The ends lost 3 bases at V and 2 bases at J; junction bases unmatched: 6. The CDR3 is 16 residues long. Germline V gives CDR1 MNHEY, CDR2 SVGAGI. The CDR3 here is CASSYWLAGPTDTQYF. Written as DNA, the CDR3 is TGTGCCAGCAGTTATTGGCTAGCGGGGCCCACAGATACGCAGTATTTT.

The CDR3 DNA reads as TGTGCCATCAGTGAAGAGCGGGGGGGACCCGGGGAGCTGTTTTTT. This translates into CAISEERGGPGELFF. This chain connects TRBV10-3 to TRBJ2-2; 10 nucleotides line up with TRBD2. The CDR3 runs 15 residues. The germline V gene encodes CDR1 ENHRY and CDR2 SYGVKD. V shed 3 bases and J 6 bases; nucleotides not matched to a gene: 4.

This clonotype was counted only a few times. The V gene is TRBV4-3, the J gene TRBJ2-1; D is possibly TRBD1 or TRBD2 (5 bases each). This CDR3 has 14 amino acids. Germline CDR1 LGHNA, CDR2 YSLEER. V lost 4 bases to trimming and J lost 8 bases, with 15 bases between them. Here the CDR3 DNA reads TGCGCCAGCAGCCGGGGGTTAGGGATCGATGAGCAGTTCTTC. Translated: CASSRGLGIDEQFF.

Worth noting for this clonotype: At one of its ends the junction is not consistent with the germline gene, which may arise from a read error. The chain is built from TRBV7-9 and TRBJ2-5; 8 nucleotides align to TRBD2. This CDR3 is 13 amino acids long. The germline gives CDR1 SEHNR, CDR2 FQNEAQ (reference sequence). CDR3 DNA sequence: TGTGCCGGCAGCTCCCGCGGGGGGGAGACCCAGTACTTC. Translation: CAGSSRGGETQYF. Combining the CDR3 with reference TRBV7-9 and TRBJ2-5 gives the whole variable domain DTGVSQNPRHKITKRGQNVTFRCDPISEHNRLYWYRQTLGQGPEFLTYFQNEAQLEKSRLLSDRFSAERPKGSFSTLEIQRTEQGDSAMYLCAGSSRGGETQYFGPGTRLLVL.

This clonotype was seen a handful of times. V is TRBV9 and J is TRBJ1-1, with TRBD1 matching over 9 bases. Germline V lookup: CDR1 SGDLS, CDR2 YYNGEE. The CDR3 contains 14 residues. V dropped 4 bases and J dropped 11; count of bases not matched to a gene: 12. The CDR3 DNA reads as TGTGCCAGCAGCTCGCAGGGACAGGGCACTTGGGCTTTCTTT. As protein: CASSSQGQGTWAFF. The complete variable domain, with remaining parts taken from reference TRBV9 and TRBJ1-1, reads DSGVTQTPKHLITATGQRVTLRCSPRSGDLSVYWYQQSLDQGLQFLIQYYNGEERAKGNILERFSAQQFPDLHSELNLSSLELGDSALYFCASSSQGQGTWAFFGQGTRLTVV.

V is TRBV7-2 and J is TRBJ1-5, with TRBD1 matching over 9 bases. The CDR3 spans 14 residues. The germline gives CDR1 SGHTA, CDR2 FQGNSA. V lost 5 bases and J lost 6; bases outside the gene matches: 5. This CDR3 is CASSLDRGTQPQHF. CDR3 nucleotides: TGTGCCAGCAGCCTAGACAGGGGGACTCAGCCCCAGCATTTT. The whole variable domain, filled in from reference TRBV7-2 and TRBJ1-5, reads GAGVSQSPSNKVTEKGKDVELRCDPISGHTALYWYRQSLGQGLEFLIYFQGNSAPDKSGLPSDRFSAERTGGSVSTLTIQRTQQEDSAVYLCASSLDRGTQPQHFGDGTRLSIL.

This chain connects TRBV7-2 to TRBJ2-3, with 8 bases matching TRBD2. CDR3 length: 14 residues. J gave up 6 bases and V 6 bases, and 8 bases lay outside the gene matches. From germline, CDR1 is SGHTA and CDR2 FQGNSA. The CDR3 nucleotides are TGTGCCAGCAGGCCCGGGGGGGCCTGGGATACGCAGTATTTT. Amino acids: CASRPGGAWDTQYF.

This chain links TRBV18 with TRBJ2-4; possibly TRBD1 for D (6 bases). Trimming cost V 3 bases and J 1 base, with 10 bases left between them. Germline CDR1 KGHSH, CDR2 LQKENI. The CDR3 contains 15 residues. The CDR3 nucleotides read TGTGCCAGCTCACCGACAGGCTGGGCCAAAAACATTCAGTACTTC. Its protein is CASSPTGWAKNIQYF.